Here is one T cell receptor (beta chain) with its context. Per the study methods: Estimation of nucleated cell counts was performed using reference gene primer amplification. Repertoires were generated with immunoSEQ multiplex PCR, while TCRdb's copy carries only in-frame clones and drops some. V and J calls and clone size are as listed in that table; D and trimming were resolved from the DNA. In the table there are 120,000 to 150,000 clones, 80% to 90% of which are singletons. The sample originates from a study of blood T cell repertoires in COVID-19. Overall study context: The analysed material was cDNA or gDNA that came from T cells, B-cell-depleted T cells, or PBMCs.

V trimming: 6 bases; J trimming: 4 bases; junction bases outside the gene matches: 9. Germline CDR1 and CDR2: ENHRY and SYGVKD. This CDR3 has 17 amino acids. Sample: peripheral blood. The receptor was isolated from a woman in her fifties or sixties in a cohort sampled during active or convalescent COVID-19. The chain recombines TRBV10-3 with TRBJ2-2; 12 nucleotides align to TRBD2. This CDR3 reads CAISNPTSGGPTGELFF. The CDR3 coding sequence is TGTGCCATCAGCAACCCGACTAGCGGGGGACCCACCGGGGAGCTGTTTTTT.